Below, one T cell receptor (beta chain) is given with its context. Its antigen target is currently unknown. One base away there is no much larger clone; base qualities are not given. The junction shows trimming of 6 bases on V and 5 bases on J, and the gene matches do not reach 6 bases of it. CDR1 and CDR2 (KGHSH, LQKENI) derive from the germline V gene. The CDR3 runs 14 amino acids, cysteine and phenylalanine included. Here the CDR3 DNA is all that survives: 42 bases in frame from base 1. The source of the sample is a study of PD-L1 blockade in urothelial cancer (dated by TCRdb to the late 2010s). Study-wide context: Therapy was started in about 2014 for all patients, and atezolizumab 1,200 mg was administered intravenously every 3 weeks. Blood samples gave median yields of around 150,000 T cells and 82,636 unique TCRs, along with a median clonality of about 0.084. Under 30 patients had pretreatment blood TCR-seq, roughly 25 had at least one posttreatment blood collection, and roughly 25 had tumor TCR-seq. The study, an exploratory multi-omic analysis, examined somatic, immune and clinical correlates of response to PD-L1 blockade with atezolizumab in urothelial cancer. Blood samples were analyzed at 3 weeks after treatment start (second dose) and at 6 weeks after treatment start. Pretreatment tumor samples and matched peripheral blood, collected serially before and after atezolizumab treatment, underwent TCR sequencing. About nine tenths of the roughly 29 patients were males with bladder-origin urothelial cancer, and about 60% of the roughly 29 reported a prior smoking history. Patients had an ECOG performance status of 0 or 1 and had received between 0 and 3 prior chemotherapy regimens. Durable clinical benefit was achieved by nine patients but not by the remaining 20. Durable clinical benefit meant progression-free survival longer than 6 months, and TCR features were also tested against progression-free and overall survival. In the same patients, whole exome sequencing and RNA sequencing of pretreatment tumors were performed in addition to TCR sequencing. General conclusions and limits of the study: Improved progression-free and overall survival was found to be associated with pretreatment peripheral blood TCR clonality below the median. Patients with durable benefit showed greater expansion of tumor-associated TCR clones in peripheral blood 3 weeks after starting treatment (n = 22, p = 0.022). Because the sample size was small (n ≈ 30) and many exploratory analyses were performed, the results are intended to be hypothesis-generating.

Synthetic TCR analog templates were spiked into each PCR so that absolute template abundance could be estimated from read counts. The immunoSEQ assay was used to amplify TCRbeta CDR3 regions from genomic DNA with bias-controlled V and J gene primers. Rearranged TCRbeta segments were sequenced at approximately 20X coverage. From the authors' description of their analysis: Sequencing errors were corrected by clustering and CDR3s were annotated against IMGT to assign V, D and J genes. Out-of-frame and stop-codon sequences were excluded, and only productive TCRbeta rearrangements were used in downstream analyses. Clonality was calculated as one minus the Shannon entropy normalized by the log of the number of unique productive sequences. Clones differing between time points or between blood and tumor were identified using Fisher's exact test with Benjamini-Hochberg correction, with an adjusted p below 0.01 applied as the threshold. TCRdb mirrors the immuneACCESS table, restricted to in-frame sequences. Some clones are absent from its copies; in checked studies, under half trace to an unresolved V gene, and the reason for the others is unknown. That table furnishes V, J and clone size, whereas the DNA furnished D and trimming. For this sample the table gives 71,000 or so clones, of which approximately 88% were detected only once. The top ten clonotypes cover 3.4% of the sample.

A total of 29 patients with locally advanced or metastatic urothelial carcinoma, treated at Memorial Sloan Kettering on a trial protocol, made up the cohort. Peripheral blood mononuclear cells were collected pretreatment and during treatment, with between 1 and 8 total time points obtained per patient. The Qiagen DNeasy Blood extraction kit was used to purify genomic DNA from total PBMCs and from tumor samples. PBMCs were collected pretreatment and during treatment and were isolated and stored as previously described. The TCR comes from a man in his 60s with urothelial cancer. The sequence is built from TRBV18 and TRBJ1-2; TRBD1 lines up with 10 middle nucleotides. The specimen comprised PBMCs, sampled around atezolizumab (anti-PD-L1) treatment. The CDR3 region: CASSLDRGRYGYTF. The DNA sequence is given as TGTGCCAGCTCGCTTGACAGGGGGCGTTATGGCTACACCTTC. Outside the CDR3, residues come from the reference TRBV18 and TRBJ1-2 proteins, so the full variable domain is: NAGVMQNPRHLVRRRGQEARLRCSPMKGHSHVYWYRQLPEEGLKFMVYLQKENIIDESGMPKERFSAEFPKEGPSILRIQQVVRGDSAAYFCASSLDRGRYGYTFGSGTRLTVV.